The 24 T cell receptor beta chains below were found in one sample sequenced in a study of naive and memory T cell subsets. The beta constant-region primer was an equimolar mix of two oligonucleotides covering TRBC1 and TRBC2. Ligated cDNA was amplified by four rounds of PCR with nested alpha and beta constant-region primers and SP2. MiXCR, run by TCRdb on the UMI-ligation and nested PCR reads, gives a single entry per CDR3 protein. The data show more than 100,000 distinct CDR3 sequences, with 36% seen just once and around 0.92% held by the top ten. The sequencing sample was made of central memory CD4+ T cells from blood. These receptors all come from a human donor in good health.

The CDR3: CSLREFWNTEAFF. The CDR3, as DNA: TGCAGCCTGCGCGAGTTTTGGAACACTGAAGCTTTCTTT. The chain joins TRBV29-1 to TRBJ1-1; D remains ambiguous. Trimming shortened V by 8 bases and J by 1 base, and 14 bases separated the two germline ends. Germline values: CDR1 SQVTM, CDR2 ANQGSEA. The CDR3 sequence is 13 residues long.

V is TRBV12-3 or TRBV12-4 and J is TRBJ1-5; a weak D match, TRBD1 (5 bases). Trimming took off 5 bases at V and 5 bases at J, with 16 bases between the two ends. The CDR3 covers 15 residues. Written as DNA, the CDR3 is TGTGCCAGCAGTAGGGACGGAACGTCTGATCAGCCCCAGCATTTT. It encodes CASSRDGTSDQPQHF.

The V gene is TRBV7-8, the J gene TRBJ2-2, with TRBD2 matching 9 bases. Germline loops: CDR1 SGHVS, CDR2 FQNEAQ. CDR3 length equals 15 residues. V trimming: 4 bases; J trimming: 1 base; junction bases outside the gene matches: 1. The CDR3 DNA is TGTGCCAGCAGCTCGACTAGCGGGAACACCGGGGAGCTGTTTTTT. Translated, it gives CASSSTSGNTGELFF.

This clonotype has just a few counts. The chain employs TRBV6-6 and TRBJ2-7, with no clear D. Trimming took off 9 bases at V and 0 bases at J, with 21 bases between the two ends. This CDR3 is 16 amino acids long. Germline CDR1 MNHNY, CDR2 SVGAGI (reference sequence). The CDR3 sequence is CASRARGSVNSYEQYF. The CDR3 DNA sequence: TGTGCCAGTAGGGCCCGAGGCTCCGTCAACTCCTACGAGCAGTACTTC.

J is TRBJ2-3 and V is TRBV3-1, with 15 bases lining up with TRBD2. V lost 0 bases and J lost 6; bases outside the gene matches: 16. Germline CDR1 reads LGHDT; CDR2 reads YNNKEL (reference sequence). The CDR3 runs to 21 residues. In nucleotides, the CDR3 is TGTGCCAGCAGCCAAGATCCCCGAAGCCGGACTAGCGGGAGGGTTTTGGATACGCAGTATTTT. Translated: CASSQDPRSRTSGRVLDTQYF.

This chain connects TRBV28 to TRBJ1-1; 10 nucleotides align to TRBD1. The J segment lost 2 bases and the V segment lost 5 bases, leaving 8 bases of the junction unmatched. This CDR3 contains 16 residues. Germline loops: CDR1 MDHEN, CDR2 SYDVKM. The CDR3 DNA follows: TGTGCCAGCAGTCCCTCCGGACAGGGGGGAAACACTGAAGCTTTCTTT. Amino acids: CASSPSGQGGNTEAFF.

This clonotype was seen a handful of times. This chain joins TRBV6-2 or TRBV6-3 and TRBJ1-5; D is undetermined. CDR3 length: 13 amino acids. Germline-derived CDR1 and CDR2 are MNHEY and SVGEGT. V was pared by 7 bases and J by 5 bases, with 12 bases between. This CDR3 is CASNVGGYQPQHF. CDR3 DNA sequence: TGTGCCAGCAATGTCGGCGGTTATCAGCCCCAGCATTTT.

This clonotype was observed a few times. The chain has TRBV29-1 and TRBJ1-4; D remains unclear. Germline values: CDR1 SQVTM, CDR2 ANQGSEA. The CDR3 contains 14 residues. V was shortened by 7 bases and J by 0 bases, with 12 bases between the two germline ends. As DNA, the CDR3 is TGCAGCGCCCGGGGAGTAGCAACTAATGAAAAACTGTTTTTT. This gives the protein CSARGVATNEKLFF. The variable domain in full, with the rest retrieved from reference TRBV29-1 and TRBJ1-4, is SAVISQKPSRDICQRGTSLTIQCQVDSQVTMMFWYRQQPGQSLTLIATANQGSEATYESGFVIDKFPISRPNLTFSTLTVSNMSPEDSSIYLCSARGVATNEKLFFGSGTQLSVL.

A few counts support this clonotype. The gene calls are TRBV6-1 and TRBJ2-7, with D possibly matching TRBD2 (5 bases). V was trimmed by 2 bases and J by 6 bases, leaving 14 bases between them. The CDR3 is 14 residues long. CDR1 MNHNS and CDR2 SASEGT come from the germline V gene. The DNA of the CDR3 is TGTGCCAGCAGTGAACCGGGAATCCGAAGCGAGCAGTACTTC. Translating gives CASSEPGIRSEQYF.

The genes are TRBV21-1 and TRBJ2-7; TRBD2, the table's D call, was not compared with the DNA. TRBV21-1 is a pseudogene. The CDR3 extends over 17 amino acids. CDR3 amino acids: CASSETTSSGGHYEQYF. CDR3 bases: TGTGCCAGCAGCGAAACCACGTCTAGCGGAGGGCACTACGAGCAGTACTTC.

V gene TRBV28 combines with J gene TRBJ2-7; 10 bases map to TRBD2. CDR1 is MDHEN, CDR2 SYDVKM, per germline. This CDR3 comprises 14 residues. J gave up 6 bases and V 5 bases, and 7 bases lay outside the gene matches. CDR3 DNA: TGTGCCAGCAGTAATAGCGGGAGGAGGAGCGAGCAGTACTTC. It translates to CASSNSGRRSEQYF.

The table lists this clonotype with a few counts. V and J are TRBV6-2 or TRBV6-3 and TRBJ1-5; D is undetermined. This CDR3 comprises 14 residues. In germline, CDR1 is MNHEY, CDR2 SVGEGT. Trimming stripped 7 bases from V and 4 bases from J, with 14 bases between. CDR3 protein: CASTSGMQNQPQHF. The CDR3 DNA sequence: TGTGCCAGCACCAGCGGGATGCAAAATCAGCCCCAGCATTTT.

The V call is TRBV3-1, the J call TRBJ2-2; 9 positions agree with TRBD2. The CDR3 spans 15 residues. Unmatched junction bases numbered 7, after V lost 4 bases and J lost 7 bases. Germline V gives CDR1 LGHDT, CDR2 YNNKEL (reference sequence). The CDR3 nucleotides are TGTGCCAGCAGCCGGCGACTAGCGGTAAACGGGGAGCTGTTTTTT. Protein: CASSRRLAVNGELFF.

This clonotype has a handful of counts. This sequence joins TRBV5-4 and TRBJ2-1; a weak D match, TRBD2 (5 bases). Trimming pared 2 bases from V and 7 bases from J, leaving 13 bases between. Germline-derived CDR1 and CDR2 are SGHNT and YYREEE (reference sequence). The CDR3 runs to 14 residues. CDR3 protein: CASSFTISGNEQFF. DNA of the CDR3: TGTGCCAGCAGCTTCACAATCTCGGGGAATGAGCAGTTCTTC.

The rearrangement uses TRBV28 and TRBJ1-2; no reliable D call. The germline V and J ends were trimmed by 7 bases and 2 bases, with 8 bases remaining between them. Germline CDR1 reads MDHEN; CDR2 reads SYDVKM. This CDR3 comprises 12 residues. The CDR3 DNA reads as TGTGCCAGCATATCAAGGAACTATGGCTACACCTTC. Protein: CASISRNYGYTF.

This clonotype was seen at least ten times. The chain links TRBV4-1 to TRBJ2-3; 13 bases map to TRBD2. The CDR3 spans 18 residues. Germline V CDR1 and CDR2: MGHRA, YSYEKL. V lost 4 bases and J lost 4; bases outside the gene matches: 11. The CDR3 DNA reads TGCGCCAGCAGCCTCCAACTAGCGGGAGGGGTTTGGGCAGATACGCAGTATTTT. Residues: CASSLQLAGGVWADTQYF.

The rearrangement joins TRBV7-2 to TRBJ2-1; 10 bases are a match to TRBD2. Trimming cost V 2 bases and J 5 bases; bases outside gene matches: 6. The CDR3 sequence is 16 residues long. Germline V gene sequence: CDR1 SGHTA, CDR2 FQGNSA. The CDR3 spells CASSLSRTSGHNEQFF. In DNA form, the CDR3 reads TGTGCCAGCAGCTTATCTCGGACTAGCGGCCACAATGAGCAGTTCTTC.

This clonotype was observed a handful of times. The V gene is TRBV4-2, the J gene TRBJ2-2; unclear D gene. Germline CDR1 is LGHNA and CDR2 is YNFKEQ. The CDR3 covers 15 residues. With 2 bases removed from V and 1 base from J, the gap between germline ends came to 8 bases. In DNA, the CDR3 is TGTGCCAGCAGCCAATCTACTTGGAACACCGGGGAGCTGTTTTTT. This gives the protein CASSQSTWNTGELFF.

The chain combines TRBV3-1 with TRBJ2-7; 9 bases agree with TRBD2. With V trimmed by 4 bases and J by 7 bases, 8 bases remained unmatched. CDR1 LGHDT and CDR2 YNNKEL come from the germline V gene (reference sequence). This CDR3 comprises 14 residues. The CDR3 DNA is TGTGCCAGCAGCCCGAGCGGGAGGTCGGGTGAGCAGTACTTC. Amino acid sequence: CASSPSGRSGEQYF.

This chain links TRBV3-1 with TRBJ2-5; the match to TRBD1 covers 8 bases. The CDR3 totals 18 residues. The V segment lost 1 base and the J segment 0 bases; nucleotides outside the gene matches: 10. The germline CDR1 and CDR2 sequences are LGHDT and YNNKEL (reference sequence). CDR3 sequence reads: CASSQGTQGARHQETQYF. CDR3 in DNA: TGTGCCAGCAGCCAAGGAACTCAGGGGGCGCGGCACCAAGAGACCCAGTACTTC.

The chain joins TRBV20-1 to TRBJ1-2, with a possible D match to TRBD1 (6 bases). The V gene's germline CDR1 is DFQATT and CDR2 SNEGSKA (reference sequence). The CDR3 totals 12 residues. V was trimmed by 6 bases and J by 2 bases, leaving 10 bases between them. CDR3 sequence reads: CSALGHNYGYTF. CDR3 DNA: TGCAGTGCGTTGGGACACAACTATGGCTACACCTTC.

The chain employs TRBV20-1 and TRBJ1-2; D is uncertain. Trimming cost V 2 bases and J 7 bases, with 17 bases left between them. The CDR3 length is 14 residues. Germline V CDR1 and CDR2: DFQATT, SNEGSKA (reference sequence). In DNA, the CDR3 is TGCAGTGCTAGACCCAGACTCTCGATGGTTGGCTACACCTTC. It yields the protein CSARPRLSMVGYTF.

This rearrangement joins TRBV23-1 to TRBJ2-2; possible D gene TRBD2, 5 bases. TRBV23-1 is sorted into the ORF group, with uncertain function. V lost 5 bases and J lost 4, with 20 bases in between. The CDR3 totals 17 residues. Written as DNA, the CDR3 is TGCGCCAGCAGTGGGTCTAGCCTCGGCATAGGCACCGGGGAGCTGTTTTTT. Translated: CASSGSSLGIGTGELFF.

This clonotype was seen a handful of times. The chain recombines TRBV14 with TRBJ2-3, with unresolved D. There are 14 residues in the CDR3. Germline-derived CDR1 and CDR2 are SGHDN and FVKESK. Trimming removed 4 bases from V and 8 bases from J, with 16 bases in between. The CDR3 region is CASSLGKFTGTQYF. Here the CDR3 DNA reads TGTGCCAGCAGCCTAGGGAAGTTTACCGGTACGCAGTATTTT.